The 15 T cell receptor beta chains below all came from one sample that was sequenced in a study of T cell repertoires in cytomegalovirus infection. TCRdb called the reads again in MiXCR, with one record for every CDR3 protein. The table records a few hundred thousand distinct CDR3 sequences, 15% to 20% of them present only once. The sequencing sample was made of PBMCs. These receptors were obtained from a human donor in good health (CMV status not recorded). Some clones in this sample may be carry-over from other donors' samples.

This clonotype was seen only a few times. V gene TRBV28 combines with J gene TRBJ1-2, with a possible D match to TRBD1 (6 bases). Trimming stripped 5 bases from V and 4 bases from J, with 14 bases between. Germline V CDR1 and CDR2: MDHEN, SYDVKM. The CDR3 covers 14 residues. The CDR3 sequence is CASSEVVGAYGYTF. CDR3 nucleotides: TGTGCCAGCAGTGAAGTGGTGGGGGCCTATGGCTACACCTTC.

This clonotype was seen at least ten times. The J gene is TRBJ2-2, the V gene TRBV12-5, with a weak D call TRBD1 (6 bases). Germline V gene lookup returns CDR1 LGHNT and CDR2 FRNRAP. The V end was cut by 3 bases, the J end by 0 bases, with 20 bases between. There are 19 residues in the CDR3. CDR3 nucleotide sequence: TGTGCTAGTGGTTTCAACACCAGGGGATTAGGCCCGAACACCGGGGAGCTGTTTTTT. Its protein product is CASGFNTRGLGPNTGELFF.

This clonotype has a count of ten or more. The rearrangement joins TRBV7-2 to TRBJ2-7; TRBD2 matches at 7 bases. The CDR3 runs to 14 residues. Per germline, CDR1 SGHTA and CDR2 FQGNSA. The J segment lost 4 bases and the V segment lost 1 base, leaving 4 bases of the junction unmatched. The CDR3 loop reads CASSLGLAFYEQYF. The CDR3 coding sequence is TGTGCCAGCAGCTTAGGACTAGCTTTTTACGAGCAGTACTTC.

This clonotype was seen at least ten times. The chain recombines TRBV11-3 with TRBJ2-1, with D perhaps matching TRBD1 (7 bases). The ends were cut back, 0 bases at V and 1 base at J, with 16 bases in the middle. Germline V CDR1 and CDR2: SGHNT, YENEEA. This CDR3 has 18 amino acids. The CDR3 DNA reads TGTGCCAGCAGCTTAGATCAAGGGGGGACAGCGTCCTACAATGAGCAGTTCTTC. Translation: CASSLDQGGTASYNEQFF.

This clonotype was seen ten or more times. Here the CDR3 reads CASSLYAGDYEQYF. The DNA for the CDR3 is TGTGCCAGCAGCTTATACGCGGGAGATTACGAGCAGTACTTC. The V gene is TRBV7-2, the J gene TRBJ2-7; 7 bases align to TRBD2. CDR1 is SGHTA and CDR2 is FQGNSA in the germline V gene. This CDR3 comprises 14 residues. The trim removed 2 bases at V and 4 bases at J, leaving 5 bases unmatched.

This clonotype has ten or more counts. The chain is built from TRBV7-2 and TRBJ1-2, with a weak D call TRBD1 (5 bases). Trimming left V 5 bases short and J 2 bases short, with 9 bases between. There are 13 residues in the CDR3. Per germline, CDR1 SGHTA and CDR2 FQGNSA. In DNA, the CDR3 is TGTGCCAGCAGCCGGGACTCCAACTATGGCTACACCTTC. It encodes CASSRDSNYGYTF.

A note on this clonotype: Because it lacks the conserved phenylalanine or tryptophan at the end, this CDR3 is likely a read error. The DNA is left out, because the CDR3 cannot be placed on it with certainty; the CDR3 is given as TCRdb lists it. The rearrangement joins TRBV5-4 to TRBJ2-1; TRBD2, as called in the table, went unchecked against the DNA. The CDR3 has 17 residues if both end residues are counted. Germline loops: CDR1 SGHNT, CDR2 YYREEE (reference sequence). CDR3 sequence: CASSLRLAGGRPHNEQS.

This CDR3 is CASSPRTILETQYF. CDR3 DNA sequence: TGTGCCAGCAGCCCCCGGACCATTTTGGAGACCCAGTACTTC. The gene calls are TRBV5-6 and TRBJ2-5, with no clear D. V lost 4 bases and J lost 5, with 15 bases in between. The germline gives CDR1 SGHDT, CDR2 YYEEEE. This CDR3 contains 14 residues.

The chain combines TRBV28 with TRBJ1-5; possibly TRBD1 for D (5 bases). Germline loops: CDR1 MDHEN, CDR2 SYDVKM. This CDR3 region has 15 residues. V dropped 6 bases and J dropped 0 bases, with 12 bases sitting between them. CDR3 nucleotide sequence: TGTGCCAGCAGCCCCGGGACCACTAGCAATCAGCCCCAGCATTTT. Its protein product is CASSPGTTSNQPQHF.

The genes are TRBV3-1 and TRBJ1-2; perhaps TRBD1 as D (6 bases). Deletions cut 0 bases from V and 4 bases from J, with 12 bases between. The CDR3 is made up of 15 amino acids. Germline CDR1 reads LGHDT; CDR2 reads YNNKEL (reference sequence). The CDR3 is CASSQDWRGAYGYTF. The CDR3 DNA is TGTGCCAGCAGCCAAGACTGGCGGGGGGCCTATGGCTACACCTTC. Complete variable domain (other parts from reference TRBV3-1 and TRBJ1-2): DTAVSQTPKYLVTQMGNDKSIKCEQNLGHDTMYWYKQDSKKFLKIMFSYNNKELIINETVPNRFSPKSPDKAHLNLHINSLELGDSAVYFCASSQDWRGAYGYTFGSGTRLTVV.

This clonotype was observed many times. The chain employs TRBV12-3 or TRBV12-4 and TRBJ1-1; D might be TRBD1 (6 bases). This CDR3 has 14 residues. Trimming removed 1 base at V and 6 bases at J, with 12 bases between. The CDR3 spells CASSLVVTGAEAFF. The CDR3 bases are TGTGCCAGCAGTTTAGTCGTGACAGGCGCTGAAGCTTTCTTT.

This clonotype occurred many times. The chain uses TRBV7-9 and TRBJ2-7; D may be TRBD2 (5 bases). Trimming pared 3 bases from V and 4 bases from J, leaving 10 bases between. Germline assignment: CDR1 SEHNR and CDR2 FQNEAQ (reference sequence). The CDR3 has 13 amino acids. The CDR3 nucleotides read TGTGCCAGCAGCTTGCCCCGGGGTTACGAGCAGTACTTC. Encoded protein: CASSLPRGYEQYF.

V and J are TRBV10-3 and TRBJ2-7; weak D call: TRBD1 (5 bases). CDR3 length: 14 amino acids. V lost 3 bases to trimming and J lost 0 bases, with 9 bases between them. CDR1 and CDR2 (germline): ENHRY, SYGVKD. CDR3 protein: CAISERQLSYEQYF. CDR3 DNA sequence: TGTGCCATCAGTGAAAGACAGCTCTCCTACGAGCAGTACTTC.

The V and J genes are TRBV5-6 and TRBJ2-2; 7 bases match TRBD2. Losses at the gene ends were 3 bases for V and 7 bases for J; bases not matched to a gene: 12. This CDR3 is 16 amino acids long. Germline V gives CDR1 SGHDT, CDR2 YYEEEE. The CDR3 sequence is CASSSPSYGGIGELFF. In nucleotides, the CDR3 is TGTGCCAGCAGCTCGCCTTCATACGGGGGGATCGGGGAGCTGTTTTTT.

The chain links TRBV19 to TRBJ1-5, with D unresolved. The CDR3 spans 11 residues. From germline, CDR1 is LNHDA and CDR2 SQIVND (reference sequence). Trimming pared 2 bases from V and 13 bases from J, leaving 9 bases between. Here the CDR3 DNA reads TGTGCCAGTAGTATACGCCGTGAGCAGCATTTT. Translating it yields CASSIRREQHF.